Shown below are 30 T cell receptor beta chains from a single sample sequenced in a study of PD-L1 blockade in urothelial cancer (dated by TCRdb to the late 2010s). The method behind the library was the immunoSEQ multiplex PCR assay. The source is immuneACCESS, and TCRdb retained only in-frame sequences with V and J called. Part of the clones is not carried over; for the studies checked, unresolved V genes explain less than half of this, and the remainder is unexplained. The sample table shows about 29,000 clones, and around 86% are seen once. Together, the top ten hold around 1.9% of the sample. The source was PBMCs, collected around atezolizumab (anti-PD-L1) treatment. These receptors were taken from a man aged 50 or older with urothelial cancer.

This chain joins TRBV5-1 and TRBJ2-5, with D tentatively TRBD2 (6 bases). Germline CDR1 reads SGHRS; CDR2 reads YFSETQ. The CDR3 consists of 13 residues. V lost 4 bases to trimming and J lost 4 bases, with 11 bases between them. CDR3 DNA sequence: TGCGCCAGCAGCGGACTACCGCCAGAGACCCAGTACTTC. As protein: CASSGLPPETQYF.

The V gene is TRBV5-1, the J gene TRBJ1-3; D might be TRBD1 (6 bases). Germline V gene sequence: CDR1 SGHRS, CDR2 YFSETQ. This CDR3 has 15 residues. V lost 0 bases and J 0 bases, leaving 7 bases between the germline ends. In DNA form, the CDR3 reads TGCGCCAGCAGCTTGGGGACAGCCTCTGGAAACACCATATATTTT. Translated, it gives CASSLGTASGNTIYF.

For the CDR3, the DNA is TGTGCCAGCCCCCCTGGTAGGACTGTGACGGGGGACAATCAGCCCCAGCATTTT. Translated: CASPPGRTVTGDNQPQHF. The chain recombines TRBV28 with TRBJ1-5, with D perhaps TRBD1 (5 bases). V lost 8 bases to trimming and J lost 3 bases, with 26 bases between them. CDR1 is MDHEN and CDR2 is SYDVKM in the germline V gene. This CDR3 has 18 amino acids. Full variable domain (rest looked up from reference TRBV28 and TRBJ1-5): DVKVTQSSRYLVKRTGEKVFLECVQDMDHENMFWYRQDPGLGLRLIYFSYDVKMKEKGDIPEGYSVSREKKERFSLILESASTNQTSMYLCASPPGRTVTGDNQPQHFGDGTRLSIL.

This chain uses TRBV7-3 with TRBJ2-1, with D unclear. Germline V CDR1 and CDR2: SGHTA, FQGTGA. This CDR3 region has 15 residues. V was clipped by 2 bases and J by 4 bases, with 12 bases between them. The CDR3 nucleotides read TGTGCCAGCAGCTTAGGCAGGCCCCCTTACAATGAGCAGTTCTTC. It specifies CASSLGRPPYNEQFF.

This chain connects TRBV19 to TRBJ1-5; 7 bases fit TRBD1. Germline CDR1 and CDR2: LNHDA and SQIVND (reference sequence). V was clipped by 7 bases and J by 0 bases; unmatched bases: 9. The CDR3 has 16 amino acids. CDR3 loop: CASKTTGVYSNQPQHF. The CDR3 DNA sequence: TGTGCCAGTAAAACCACAGGGGTTTATAGCAATCAGCCCCAGCATTTT.

The V call is TRBV11-2, the J call TRBJ2-7; 12 nucleotides match TRBD1. This CDR3 is 17 amino acids long. Per the germline V gene, CDR1 is SGHAT and CDR2 is FQNNGV. Germline trimming cut 1 base from V and 2 bases from J; bases unmatched to any gene: 6. CDR3: CASSLVGQGAQPYEQYF. The CDR3 DNA is TGTGCCAGCAGCTTAGTGGGACAGGGGGCTCAACCCTACGAGCAGTACTTC.

J is TRBJ2-7 and V is TRBV11-2, with D perhaps matching TRBD2 (6 bases). V lost 3 bases and J 2 bases, leaving 17 bases between the germline ends. The V gene's germline CDR1 is SGHAT and CDR2 FQNNGV. This CDR3 spans 16 amino acids. The CDR3, as DNA: TGTGCCAGCAGCTTCCCCCGGGGAGGAGGCCCCTACGAGCAGTACTTC. Protein sequence: CASSFPRGGGPYEQYF.

V is TRBV5-6 and J is TRBJ1-1; 7 nucleotides line up with TRBD1. V dropped 2 bases and J dropped 0; count of bases not matched to a gene: 4. This CDR3 has 15 residues. Germline V gene sequence: CDR1 SGHDT, CDR2 YYEEEE. CDR3 protein: CASSLQGTMNTEAFF. In DNA, the CDR3 is TGTGCCAGCAGCTTACAGGGGACGATGAACACTGAAGCTTTCTTT. Drawing the rest from reference TRBV5-6 and TRBJ1-1, the complete variable domain is DAGVTQSPTHLIKTRGQQVTLRCSPKSGHDTVSWYQQALGQGPQFIFQYYEEEERQRGNFPDRFSGHQFPNYSSELNVNALLLGDSALYLCASSLQGTMNTEAFFGQGTRLTVV.

CDR3 nucleotides: TGTGCCAGCAGCTTAGATCGGTTAGCGGGAGTGTACAATGAGCAGTTCTTC. Protein sequence: CASSLDRLAGVYNEQFF. The rearrangement uses TRBV11-3 and TRBJ2-1, with TRBD2 matching over 9 bases. The ends lost 0 bases at V and 4 bases at J; junction bases unmatched: 7. This CDR3 has 17 amino acids. Germline assignment: CDR1 SGHNT and CDR2 YENEEA.

This chain connects TRBV6-4 to TRBJ2-7, with 10 bases that match TRBD1. V gave up 7 bases and J gave up 3 bases; unmatched junction bases: 6. Looked up from germline, CDR1 is MRHNA and CDR2 is SNTAGT. This CDR3 spans 14 amino acids. CDR3 region: CASTLRDRGYEQYF. CDR3 bases: TGTGCCAGCACCCTCCGGGACAGGGGCTACGAGCAGTACTTC.

The CDR3 protein is CASSPREGHTYEQYF. The CDR3 nucleotides are TGTGCCAGCAGTCCCCGGGAGGGCCATACCTACGAGCAGTACTTC. V gene TRBV27 combines with J gene TRBJ2-7, with TRBD2 matching over 8 bases. Losses at the gene ends were 5 bases for V and 2 bases for J; bases not matched to a gene: 8. The CDR3 has 15 amino acids. Germline V CDR1 and CDR2: MNHEY, SMNVEV (reference sequence).

The CDR3 spells CASSYREKQFF. The CDR3 bases are TGTGCCAGCAGCTACAGGGAGAAGCAGTTCTTC. The J gene is TRBJ2-1, the V gene TRBV5-6, with a weak D call TRBD1 (6 bases). The CDR3 runs to 11 residues. Germline V gene lookup returns CDR1 SGHDT and CDR2 YYEEEE. V was cut by 3 bases and J by 11 bases, with 9 bases left in between.

This chain connects TRBV11-2 to TRBJ2-1, with 8 bases identical to TRBD1. Per germline, CDR1 SGHAT and CDR2 FQNNGV. V was clipped by 8 bases and J by 1 base; unmatched bases: 13. CDR3 length equals 17 residues. The CDR3 loop reads CASATGGLASSYNEQFF. As DNA, the CDR3 is TGTGCCAGCGCAACAGGGGGTCTAGCGTCATCCTACAATGAGCAGTTCTTC.

V gene TRBV18 combines with J gene TRBJ2-3, with TRBD1 matching over 7 bases. J was trimmed by 2 bases and V by 3 bases; bases with no gene match: 8. Germline CDR1 is KGHSH and CDR2 is LQKENI. The CDR3 length is 16 residues. In DNA form, the CDR3 reads TGTGCCAGCTCACCGCTTCCGACAGGGAACACAGATACGCAGTATTTT. As protein: CASSPLPTGNTDTQYF.

This chain links TRBV9 with TRBJ2-3, with 10 bases aligning to TRBD2. The CDR3 covers 16 residues. The V segment lost 0 bases and the J segment 4 bases; nucleotides outside the gene matches: 5. Germline CDR1 is SGDLS and CDR2 is YYNGEE. The CDR3 region has the DNA TGTGCCAGCAGCGTAGAAGCGGGGGGGCTCCCAGATACGCAGTATTTT. It specifies CASSVEAGGLPDTQYF.

The genes are TRBV5-6 and TRBJ1-1, with D perhaps TRBD1 (5 bases). The CDR3 is made up of 12 amino acids. CDR1 SGHDT and CDR2 YYEEEE come from the germline V gene. Trimming left V 3 bases short and J 8 bases short, with 11 bases between. CDR3 nucleotides: TGTGCCAGCAGCTCTCTGGGGCCCGAAGCTTTCTTT. This translates into CASSSLGPEAFF.

This chain joins TRBV29-1 and TRBJ2-3; TRBD1 agrees at 10 bases. Germline CDR1 and CDR2: SQVTM and ANQGSEA. Trimming removed 8 bases from V and 4 bases from J; junction bases left unmatched: 12. The CDR3 length is 15 residues. The CDR3 is CSHPAGQGLPDTQYF. CDR3 nucleotide sequence: TGCAGCCACCCAGCGGGACAGGGGTTGCCAGATACGCAGTATTTT.

This chain links TRBV5-1 with TRBJ2-5; a weak D match, TRBD2 (6 bases). Germline V gene sequence: CDR1 SGHRS, CDR2 YFSETQ. The CDR3 runs 15 residues. With 1 base removed from V and 1 base from J, the gap between germline ends came to 11 bases. CDR3 sequence: CASSLWAGLQETQYF. CDR3 nucleotides: TGCGCCAGCAGCTTGTGGGCGGGACTCCAAGAGACCCAGTACTTC. Variable domain in full (rest from reference TRBV5-1 and TRBJ2-5): KAGVTQTPRYLIKTRGQQVTLSCSPISGHRSVSWYQQTPGQGLQFLFEYFSETQRNKGNFPGRFSGRQFSNSRSEMNVSTLELGDSALYLCASSLWAGLQETQYFGPGTRLLVL.

This chain uses TRBV10-1 with TRBJ1-5; D perhaps matches TRBD1 (6 bases). Looked up from germline, CDR1 is WNHNN and CDR2 is SYGVQD (reference sequence). V dropped 8 bases and J dropped 6 bases, with 11 bases sitting between them. CDR3 length equals 12 residues. The CDR3 is CASGTSGQPQHF. The CDR3 region has the DNA TGCGCCAGCGGGACATCGGGTCAGCCCCAGCATTTT.

The rearrangement links TRBV2 to TRBJ1-5; 7 nucleotides align to TRBD1. V gave up 3 bases and J gave up 6 bases; unmatched junction bases: 5. This CDR3 is built from 14 residues. In germline, CDR1 is SNHLY, CDR2 FYNNEI. The CDR3 sequence: CASSDDRAVQPQHF. DNA for the CDR3: TGTGCCAGCAGTGATGACAGGGCGGTTCAGCCCCAGCATTTT.

The sample holds one count of this clone. This chain uses TRBV29-1 with TRBJ2-5; possible D gene TRBD2, 6 bases. Germline CDR1 is SQVTM and CDR2 is ANQGSEA. V was clipped by 3 bases and J by 5 bases, with 13 bases between them. The CDR3 sequence is 13 residues long. The CDR3 nucleotides are TGCAGCGTTGACCGGGCGGGGCGGGAGACCCAGTACTTC. It encodes CSVDRAGRETQYF.

The rearrangement uses TRBV11-2 and TRBJ2-1, with TRBD2 matching over 8 bases. The CDR3 is 16 amino acids. Trimming at V came to 4 bases and at J to 0 bases, leaving 5 bases not matched to a gene. The germline V gene encodes CDR1 SGHAT and CDR2 FQNNGV. CDR3 sequence (DNA): TGTGCCAGCAGCTCCGTGGGACTAGGCTCCTACAATGAGCAGTTCTTC. Protein: CASSSVGLGSYNEQFF.

This clone was seen more than once but under ten times. The chain employs TRBV9 and TRBJ1-6; no reliable D call. Germline V gene lookup returns CDR1 SGDLS and CDR2 YYNGEE. V lost 0 bases and J 10 bases, leaving 11 bases between the germline ends. The CDR3 totals 14 residues. As DNA, the CDR3 is TGTGCCAGCAGCGTAGGGAGTCAAACATCACCCCTCCACTTT. Protein sequence: CASSVGSQTSPLHF.

V and J are TRBV25-1 and TRBJ2-5; the match to TRBD2 covers 13 bases. The germline gives CDR1 MGHDK, CDR2 SYGVNS. CDR3 length: 16 residues. With V trimmed by 3 bases and J by 4 bases, 5 bases remained unmatched. The CDR3 here is CASSDGLAGEVETQYF. For the CDR3, the DNA is TGTGCCAGCAGTGACGGACTAGCGGGAGAGGTAGAGACCCAGTACTTC.

The gene calls are TRBV29-1 and TRBJ1-2; D uncertain. V was shortened by 2 bases and J by 3 bases, with 10 bases between the two germline ends. CDR1 is SQVTM and CDR2 is ANQGSEA in the germline V gene. This CDR3 spans 13 amino acids. This CDR3 reads CSVEHGGYYGYTF. CDR3 DNA: TGCAGCGTTGAACATGGAGGGTACTATGGCTACACCTTC.

The genes are TRBV9 and TRBJ1-6, with D tentatively TRBD1 (5 bases). CDR3 length: 14 amino acids. V lost 0 bases, J lost 10 bases, and 11 bases lay in between. Per germline, CDR1 SGDLS and CDR2 YYNGEE. In nucleotides, the CDR3 is TGTGCCAGCAGCGTAGTGGTCGGGGGGTCACCCCTCCACTTT. It codes for CASSVVVGGSPLHF. The whole variable domain, remainder taken from reference TRBV9 and TRBJ1-6, is DSGVTQTPKHLITATGQRVTLRCSPRSGDLSVYWYQQSLDQGLQFLIQYYNGEERAKGNILERFSAQQFPDLHSELNLSSLELGDSALYFCASSVVVGGSPLHFGNGTRLTVT.

Only one count was recorded for this clone. The chain joins TRBV5-4 to TRBJ2-5; D may be TRBD2 (6 bases). The CDR3 extends over 15 amino acids. Germline V gene data show CDR1 as SGHNT and CDR2 as YYREEE (reference sequence). V lost 5 bases and J 0 bases, leaving 14 bases between the germline ends. The CDR3 loop is CASRVGGNYQETQYF. In DNA, the CDR3 is TGTGCCAGCAGAGTCGGCGGGAACTACCAAGAGACCCAGTACTTC.

J is TRBJ2-7 and V is TRBV5-4; maybe TRBD1 (6 bases). V lost 3 bases and J lost 3, with 10 bases in between. Germline lookup yields CDR1 SGHNT and CDR2 YYREEE (reference sequence). This CDR3 comprises 13 residues. CDR3 region: CASSWGQDYEQYF. CDR3 nucleotides: TGTGCCAGCAGCTGGGGGCAGGACTACGAGCAGTACTTC.

The chain couples TRBV27 to TRBJ2-1; TRBD2 is a possible D gene (5 bases). The V gene's germline CDR1 is MNHEY and CDR2 SMNVEV (reference sequence). The CDR3 extends over 14 amino acids. Trimming cost V 4 bases and J 3 bases, with 10 bases left between them. Written as DNA, the CDR3 is TGTGCCAGCAGTTCCGGACTCCTCTACAATGAGCAGTTCTTC. Its translation is CASSSGLLYNEQFF.

The chain couples TRBV11-2 to TRBJ2-5, with D perhaps matching TRBD2 (7 bases). The germline V gene has CDR1 SGHAT and CDR2 FQNNGV. The CDR3 spans 16 residues. V was pared by 1 base and J by 0 bases, with 12 bases between. The CDR3 DNA follows: TGTGCCAGCAGCTTAGTAGGGGGGGGATACCAAGAGACCCAGTACTTC. Translating it yields CASSLVGGGYQETQYF.